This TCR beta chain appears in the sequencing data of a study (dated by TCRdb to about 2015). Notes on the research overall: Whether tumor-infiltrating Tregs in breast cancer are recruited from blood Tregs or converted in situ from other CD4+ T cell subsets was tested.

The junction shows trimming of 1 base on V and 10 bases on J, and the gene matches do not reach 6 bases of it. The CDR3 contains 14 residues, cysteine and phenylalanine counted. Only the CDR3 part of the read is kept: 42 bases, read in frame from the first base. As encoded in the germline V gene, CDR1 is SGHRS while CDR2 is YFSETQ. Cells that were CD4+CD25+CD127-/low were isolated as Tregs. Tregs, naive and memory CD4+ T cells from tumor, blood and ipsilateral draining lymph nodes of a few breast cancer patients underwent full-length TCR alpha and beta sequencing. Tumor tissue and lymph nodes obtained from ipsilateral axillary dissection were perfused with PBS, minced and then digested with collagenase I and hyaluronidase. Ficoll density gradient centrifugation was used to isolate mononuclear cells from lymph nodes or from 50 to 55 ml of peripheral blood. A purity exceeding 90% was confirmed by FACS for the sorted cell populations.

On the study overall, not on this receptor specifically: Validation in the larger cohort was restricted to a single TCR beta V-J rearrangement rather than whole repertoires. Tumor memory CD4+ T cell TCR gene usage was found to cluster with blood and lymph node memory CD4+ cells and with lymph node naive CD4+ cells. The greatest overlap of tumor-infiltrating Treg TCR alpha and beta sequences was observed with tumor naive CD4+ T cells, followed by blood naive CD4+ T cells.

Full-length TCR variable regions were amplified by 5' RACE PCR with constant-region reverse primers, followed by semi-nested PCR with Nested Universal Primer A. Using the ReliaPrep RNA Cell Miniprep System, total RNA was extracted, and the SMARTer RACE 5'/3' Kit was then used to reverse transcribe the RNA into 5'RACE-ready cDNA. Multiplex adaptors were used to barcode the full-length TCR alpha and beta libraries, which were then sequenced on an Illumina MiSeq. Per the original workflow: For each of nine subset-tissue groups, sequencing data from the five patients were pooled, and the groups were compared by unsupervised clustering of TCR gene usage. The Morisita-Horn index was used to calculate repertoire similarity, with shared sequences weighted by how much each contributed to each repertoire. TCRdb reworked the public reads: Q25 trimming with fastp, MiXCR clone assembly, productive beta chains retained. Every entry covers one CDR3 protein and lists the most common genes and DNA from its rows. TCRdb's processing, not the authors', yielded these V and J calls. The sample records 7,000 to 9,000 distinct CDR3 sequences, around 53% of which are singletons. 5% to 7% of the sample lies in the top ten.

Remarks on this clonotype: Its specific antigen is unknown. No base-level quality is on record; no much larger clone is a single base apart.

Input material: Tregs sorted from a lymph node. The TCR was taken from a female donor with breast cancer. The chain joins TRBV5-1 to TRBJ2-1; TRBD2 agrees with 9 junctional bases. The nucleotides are TGCGCCAGCAGCTTGTGGCTAGCGGGAAAGGAGCAGTTCTTC. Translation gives CASSLWLAGKEQFF.